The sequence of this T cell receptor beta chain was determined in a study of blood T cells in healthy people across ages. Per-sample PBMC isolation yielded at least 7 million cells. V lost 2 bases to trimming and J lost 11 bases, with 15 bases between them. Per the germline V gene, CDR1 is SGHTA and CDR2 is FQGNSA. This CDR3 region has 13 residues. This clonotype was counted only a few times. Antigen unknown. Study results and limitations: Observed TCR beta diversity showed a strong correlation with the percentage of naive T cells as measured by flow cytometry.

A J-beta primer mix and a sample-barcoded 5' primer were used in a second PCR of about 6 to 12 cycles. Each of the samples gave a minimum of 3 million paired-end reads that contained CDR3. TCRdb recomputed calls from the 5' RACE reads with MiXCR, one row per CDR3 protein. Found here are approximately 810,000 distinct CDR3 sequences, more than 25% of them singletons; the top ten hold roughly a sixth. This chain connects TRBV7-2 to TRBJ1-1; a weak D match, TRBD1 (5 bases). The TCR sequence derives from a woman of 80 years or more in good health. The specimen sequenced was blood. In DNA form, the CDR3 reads TGTGCCAGCAGCTTACAGGGACTGAGAGAGGCTTTCTTT. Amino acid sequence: CASSLQGLREAFF.